Following are 2 T cell receptor beta chains from one sample sequenced in a study of T cells expressing NK-cell markers. TCRdb reanalyzed the 5' RACE reads, giving one entry per CDR3 protein sequence and no DNA. This sample's table reports roughly 390,000 distinct CDR3 sequences. The sample was blood T cells: a sorted CD56 or NKG2C T cell subset, CD4+ or CD8+ T cells, or bulk PBMC T cells (not recorded which). These TCRs come from a woman aged 50 to 60 in good health.

The chain combines TRBV7-9 with TRBJ2-1. CDR1 SEHNR and CDR2 FQNEAQ come from the germline V gene (reference sequence). This CDR3 contains 11 residues. The CDR3 loop reads CASSSDHEQFF.

The rearrangement joins TRBV7-9 to TRBJ2-3; without DNA, the TCRdb call of TRBD2 cannot be checked. This CDR3 has 16 residues. Germline V gene sequence: CDR1 SEHNR, CDR2 FQNEAQ (reference sequence). The CDR3 loop reads CASSTRLAGGRDTQYF.